This T cell receptor beta chain was sequenced in a study of T cell changes during pregnancy in multiple sclerosis. The CDR3 consists of 12 residues. V lost 9 bases, J lost 3 bases, and 4 bases stayed unmatched. Looked up from germline, CDR1 is LNHDA and CDR2 is SQIVND (reference sequence). Sequencing used immunoSEQ multiplex PCR; TCRdb keeps in-frame clones, though not all of them. The sample carries over 35,000 clones, around 91% recorded once. Sample: CD8+ T cells from peripheral blood mononuclear cells, taken in the first trimester of pregnancy. This clonotype was obtained from a female donor with multiple sclerosis, enrolled in a pregnancy study. V is TRBV19 and J is TRBJ1-1, with 7 bases fitting TRBD1. CDR3 amino acids: CASLGGYTEAFF. CDR3 DNA: TGTGCCAGCTTAGGGGGCTACACTGAAGCTTTCTTT.